This TCR beta chain was profiled in a study of blood T cell repertoires in COVID-19 (dated by TCRdb to 2020 to 2021). General notes on the study: Samples covering the acute and convalescent phases of COVID-19 were provided by collaborators in the United States, Italy and Spain. A de-identified subject ID, COVID-19 status, age in years and sex were almost always included in the sample metadata. A freely available public database, intended as a resource for researchers studying the immune response to SARS-CoV-2, is where the repertoires were released. The samples were drawn from the first 160 participants of the ongoing ImmuneRACE study and from 950 to 1,500 subjects provided by 6 global collaborators. HLA class I and class II types, where available, came from metadata supplied by the sample provider rather than from assay-based typing. The material from the prospective study consisted of cDNA or gDNA derived from T cells, B-cell-depleted T cells, or PBMCs. Subjects who had been exposed to COVID-19, were actively infected with it, or had recovered from it provided the deeply sampled blood TCRbeta repertoires that made up the dataset. Broad study findings and their caveats: The quantity of clinical and demographic metadata differed by source and by participant and was supplied without curation.

Counted from cysteine to phenylalanine, this CDR3 has 16 amino acids. Of the read, only the CDR3 DNA is kept; its 48 bases are in frame from base 1. Sequences MNHNY (CDR1) and SVGAGI (CDR2) are obtained from the germline V gene (reference sequence). V loses 5 bases at its end and J loses 1 base; junction bases beyond the gene matches: 8. TCRbeta CDR3 regions were amplified from genomic DNA by means of the immunoSEQ Assay, a bias-controlled multiplex PCR. From the authors' description of their analysis: The number of nucleated cells in each sample was estimated from the amplification of reference gene primers within the assay. Sequence reads were collapsed and filtered to measure the absolute abundance of every unique TCRbeta CDR3 rearrangement. Productive Simpson clonality was computed per sample as the square root of Simpson's diversity index over productive rearrangements. TCRdb limited this immuneACCESS table to in-frame rearrangements with V and J called. A share of clones is missing; checked studies link under half to unresolved V genes, and the rest is unexplained. From that table come the V and J calls and clone size; the DNA was used to work out D and trimming. The sample table contains 250,000 to 350,000 clones; only one count was recorded for more than 85% of them. In total, the top ten clones hold over 2% of the sample.

At one collaborating source in Seattle, patients were enrolled during active infection and were followed longitudinally through the course of disease. The collaborating institutions used their own protocols to collect whole blood in K2EDTA tubes. Collaborator samples were shipped for TCRbeta analysis as frozen whole blood, isolated PBMCs, or DNA extracted from either sample type. About this clone: No cognate antigen has been identified for it. Base qualities are not at hand, and no much larger clone is one base apart.

The sample consisted of peripheral blood. The receptor's source is a woman younger than 45 with COVID-19, enrolled during active disease. The V and J segments used are TRBV6-6 and TRBJ2-5; TRBD2 fits 9 bases in the junction. The base sequence is TGTGCCAGCAGTCGGGCAGCGGGAGGATCCCAAGAGACCCAGTACTTC. This codes for CASSRAAGGSQETQYF.